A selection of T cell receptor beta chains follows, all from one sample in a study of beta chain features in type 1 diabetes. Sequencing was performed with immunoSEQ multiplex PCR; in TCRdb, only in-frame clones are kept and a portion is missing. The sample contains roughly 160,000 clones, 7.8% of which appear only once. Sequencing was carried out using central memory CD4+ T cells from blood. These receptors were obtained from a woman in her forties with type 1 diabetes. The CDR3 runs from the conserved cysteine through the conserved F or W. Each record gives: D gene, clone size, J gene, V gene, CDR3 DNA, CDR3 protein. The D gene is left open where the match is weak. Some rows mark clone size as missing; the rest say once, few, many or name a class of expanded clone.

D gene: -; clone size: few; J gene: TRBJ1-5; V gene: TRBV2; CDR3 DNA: TGTGCCAGCATGGTAGCGAGCAATCAGCCCCAGCATTTT; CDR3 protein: CASMVASNQPQHF
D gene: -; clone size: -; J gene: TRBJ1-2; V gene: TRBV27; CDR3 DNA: TGTGCCAGCAGTTTAGCTGCGAACTATGGCTACACCTTC; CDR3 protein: CASSLAANYGYTF
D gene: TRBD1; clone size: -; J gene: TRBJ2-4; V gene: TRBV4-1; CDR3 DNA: TGCGCCAGCAGCCATTTCCCTCTACAGGGGGGCATTCAGTACTTC; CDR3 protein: CASSHFPLQGGIQYF
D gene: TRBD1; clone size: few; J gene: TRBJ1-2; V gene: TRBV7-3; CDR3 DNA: TGTGCCAGCAGCCCATCACCCAGGGGGTCTGGGGGCTACACCTTC; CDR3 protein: CASSPSPRGSGGYTF
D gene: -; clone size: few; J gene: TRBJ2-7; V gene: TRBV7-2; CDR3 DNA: TGTGCCAGCAGCTTTTTGTCCTCTAGAGAGCAGTACTTC; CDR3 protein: CASSFLSSREQYF
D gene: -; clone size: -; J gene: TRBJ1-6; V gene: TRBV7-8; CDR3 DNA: TGTGCCAGCAGCTTAGTCGGAGGGACGGGTAATTCACCCCTCCACTTT; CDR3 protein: CASSLVGGTGNSPLHF
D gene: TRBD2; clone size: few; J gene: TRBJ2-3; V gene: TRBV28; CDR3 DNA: TGTGCCAGCAGTTTAGCCGGGACGGGGGGTACAGATACGCAGTATTTT; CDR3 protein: CASSLAGTGGTDTQYF
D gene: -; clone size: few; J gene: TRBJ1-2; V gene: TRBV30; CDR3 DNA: TGTGCCTGGGGTAAAAGGCGGGAATCGCGGGGCTACACCTTC; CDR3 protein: CAWGKRRESRGYTF
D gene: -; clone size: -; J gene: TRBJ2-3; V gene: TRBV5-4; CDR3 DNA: TGTGCCAGCAGCTCATCTCAGGGGATGGCGCAGTATTTT; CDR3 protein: CASSSSQGMAQYF
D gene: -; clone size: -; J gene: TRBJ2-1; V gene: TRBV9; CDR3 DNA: TGTGCCAGTACCGGGACTGCGACCTACAATGAGCAGTTCTTC; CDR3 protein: CASTGTATYNEQFF
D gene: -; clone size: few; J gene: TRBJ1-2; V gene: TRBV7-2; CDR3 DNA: TGTGCCAGCAGCTTAGCTATACAGGCCAGTCTGGGGGGCTACACCTTC; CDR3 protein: CASSLAIQASLGGYTF
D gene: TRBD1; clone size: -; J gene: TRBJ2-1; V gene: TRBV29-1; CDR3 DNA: TGCAGCGTTAGTCCAGGGGGCCTGGTATCCTACAATGAGCAGTTCTTC; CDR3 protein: CSVSPGGLVSYNEQFF
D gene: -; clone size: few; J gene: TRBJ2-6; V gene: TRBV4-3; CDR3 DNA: TGCGCCAGCAGCCCGAAGGCGGGCGGTGTACTCTCTGGGGCCAACGTCCTGACTTTC; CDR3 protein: CASSPKAGGVLSGANVLTF
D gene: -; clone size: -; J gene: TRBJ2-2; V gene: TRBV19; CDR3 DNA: TGTGCCAGTCGACCGGGACTCAACACCGGGGAGCTGTTTTTT; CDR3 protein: CASRPGLNTGELFF
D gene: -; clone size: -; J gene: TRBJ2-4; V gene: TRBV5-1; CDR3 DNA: TGCGCCAGCAGCTCCGGACAGTCTGGCCCCGAGGGAAACATTCAGTACTTC; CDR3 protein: CASSSGQSGPEGNIQYF
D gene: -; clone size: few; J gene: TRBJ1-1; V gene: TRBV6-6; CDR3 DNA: TGTGCCAGCAGTTACGACGGTGAGGAAACTGAAGCTTTCTTT; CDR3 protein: CASSYDGEETEAFF
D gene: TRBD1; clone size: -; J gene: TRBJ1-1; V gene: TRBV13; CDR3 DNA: TGTGCCAGCAGCCCATGGACAGGGGTCCTGAACACTGAAGCTTTCTTT; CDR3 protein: CASSPWTGVLNTEAFF
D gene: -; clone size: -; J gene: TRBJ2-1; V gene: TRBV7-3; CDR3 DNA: TGTGCCAGCAGCTCGGACTGGAGCTCCTACAATGAGCAGTTCTTC; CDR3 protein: CASSSDWSSYNEQFF
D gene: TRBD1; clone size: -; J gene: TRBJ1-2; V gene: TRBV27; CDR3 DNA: TGTGCCAGCAGTTCGTACAGGGGGCTGATGGGCCTCTACACCTTC; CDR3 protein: CASSSYRGLMGLYTF
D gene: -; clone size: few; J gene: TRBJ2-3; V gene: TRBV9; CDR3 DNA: TGTGCCAGCAGCGGGGGCCTCAAAGCGCAGTATTTT; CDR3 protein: CASSGGLKAQYF
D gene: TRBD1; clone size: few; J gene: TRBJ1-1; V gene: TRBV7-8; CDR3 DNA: TGTGCCAGCAGAGCCGGGACAGACCCTTCTCCTGCTTTCTTT; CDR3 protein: CASRAGTDPSPAFF
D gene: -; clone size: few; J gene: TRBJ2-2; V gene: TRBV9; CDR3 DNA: TGTGCCAGCGGCAGGGGGGACACCGGGGAGCTGTTTTTT; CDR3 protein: CASGRGDTGELFF
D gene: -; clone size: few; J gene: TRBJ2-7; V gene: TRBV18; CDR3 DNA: TGTGCCAGCTCACTCGGGACATTATCCTACGAGCAGTACTTC; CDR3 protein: CASSLGTLSYEQYF
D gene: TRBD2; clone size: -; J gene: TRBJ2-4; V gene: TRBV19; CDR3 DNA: TGTGCCAGTAGTATAGATTCTTCGGCTAGCGGGGCACTAGCCAAAAACATTCAGTACTTC; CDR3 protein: CASSIDSSASGALAKNIQYF
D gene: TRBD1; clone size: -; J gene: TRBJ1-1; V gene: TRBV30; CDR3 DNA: TGTGCCTGGAGTAAAGACAGGGGGAACACTGAAGCTTTCTTT; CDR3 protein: CAWSKDRGNTEAFF
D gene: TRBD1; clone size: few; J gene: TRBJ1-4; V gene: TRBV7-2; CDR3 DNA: TGTGCCAGCAGCCCGGGACAGGGAAAGAGTGAAAAACTGTTTTTT; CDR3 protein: CASSPGQGKSEKLFF
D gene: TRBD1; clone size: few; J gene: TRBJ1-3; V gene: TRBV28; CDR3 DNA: TGTGCCAGCAGTGAACCGACAGGGACTGGAAACACCATATATTTT; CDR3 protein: CASSEPTGTGNTIYF
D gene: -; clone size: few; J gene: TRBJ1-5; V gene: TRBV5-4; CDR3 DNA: TGTGCCAGCACCAACATAGGGGCAGGGAATCAGCCCCAGCATTTT; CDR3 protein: CASTNIGAGNQPQHF
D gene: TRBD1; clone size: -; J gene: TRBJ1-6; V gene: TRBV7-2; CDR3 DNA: TGTGCCAGCAGCTTAGGGACAGGGACTAATTCACCCCTCCACTTT; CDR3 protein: CASSLGTGTNSPLHF
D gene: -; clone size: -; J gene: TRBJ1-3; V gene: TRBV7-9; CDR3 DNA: TGTGCCAGCAGCATAAGTCGCGGATACTCTGGAAACACCATATATTTT; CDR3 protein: CASSISRGYSGNTIYF
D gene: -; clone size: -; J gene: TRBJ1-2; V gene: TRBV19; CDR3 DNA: TGTGCCAGTGGAGCCAGGTCCTGGGGGGACTATGGCTACACCTTC; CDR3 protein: CASGARSWGDYGYTF
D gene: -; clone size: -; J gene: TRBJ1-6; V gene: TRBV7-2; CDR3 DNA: TGTGCCAGCAGCTTTATCATGGAGAAATCACCCCTCCACTTT; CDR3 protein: CASSFIMEKSPLHF
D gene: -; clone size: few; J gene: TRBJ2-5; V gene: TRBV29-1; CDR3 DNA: TGCAGCGTCCACTCGGGATCAACTAGACAAGAGACCCAGTACTTC; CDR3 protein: CSVHSGSTRQETQYF
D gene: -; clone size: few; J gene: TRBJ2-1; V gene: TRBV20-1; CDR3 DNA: TGCAGTGCTAGACAACCGGATGAGCAGTTCTTC; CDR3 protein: CSARQPDEQFF
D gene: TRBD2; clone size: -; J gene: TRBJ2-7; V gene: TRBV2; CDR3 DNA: TGTGCCAGCAGCGCGACTAGCGGGAGTTATAAGCAGTACTTC; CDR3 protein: CASSATSGSYKQYF
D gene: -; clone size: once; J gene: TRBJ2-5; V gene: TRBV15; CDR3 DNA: TGTGCCACCGGACAAGGGGAAGAGACCCAGTACTTC; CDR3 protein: CATGQGEETQYF
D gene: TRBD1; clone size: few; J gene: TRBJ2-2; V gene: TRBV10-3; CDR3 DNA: TGTGCCATTCGGACAGGGAAAGGGGAGCTGTTTTTT; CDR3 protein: CAIRTGKGELFF
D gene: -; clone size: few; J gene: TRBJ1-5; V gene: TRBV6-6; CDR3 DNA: TGTGCCAGCAGTTCTGGGCTTAGAAATCAGCCCCAGCATTTT; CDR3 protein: CASSSGLRNQPQHF
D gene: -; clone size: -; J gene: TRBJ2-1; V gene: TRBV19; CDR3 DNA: TGTGCCAGTAGTCGGGATAGCGGCTTAGGCGATGAGCAGTTCTTC; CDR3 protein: CASSRDSGLGDEQFF
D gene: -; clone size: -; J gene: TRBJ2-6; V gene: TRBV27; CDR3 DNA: TGTGCCAGCAGTTTTTTTCCCCCTGGGAGCTCTGGGGCCAACGTCCTGACTTTC; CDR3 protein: CASSFFPPGSSGANVLTF
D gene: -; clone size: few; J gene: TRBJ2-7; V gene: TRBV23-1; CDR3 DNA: TGCGCCAGCAGTCAAATACTCTACGAGCAGTACTTC; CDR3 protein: CASSQILYEQYF
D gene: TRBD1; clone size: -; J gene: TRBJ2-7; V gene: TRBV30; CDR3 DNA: TGTGCCTGGAGCGGACAGGGAAAAGAGCAGTACTTC; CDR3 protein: CAWSGQGKEQYF
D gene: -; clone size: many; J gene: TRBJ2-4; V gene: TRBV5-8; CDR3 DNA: TGTGCCAGCAGCTACAGGACGGCCAAAAACATTCAGTACTTC; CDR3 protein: CASSYRTAKNIQYF
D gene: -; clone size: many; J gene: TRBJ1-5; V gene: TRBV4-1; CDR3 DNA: TGCGCCAGCAGCCAACCAGGTCGCAATCAGCCCCAGCATTTT; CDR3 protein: CASSQPGRNQPQHF
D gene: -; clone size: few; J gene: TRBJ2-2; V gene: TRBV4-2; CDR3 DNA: TGTGCCAGCAGCCAAGGGTCCAGGGGCGCCAACACCGGGGAGCTGTTTTTT; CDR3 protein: CASSQGSRGANTGELFF
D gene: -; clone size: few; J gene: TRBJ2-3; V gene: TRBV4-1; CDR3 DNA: TGCGCCAGCAGCCAAGATTGGGGGCGATCAGATACGCAGTATTTT; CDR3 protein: CASSQDWGRSDTQYF